These T cell receptor beta chains were read from a single sample in a study of cytomegalovirus exposure and HLA in healthy donors. Data came from immunoSEQ multiplex PCR; TCRdb stores just in-frame clones and leaves some out. The table records around 140,000 clones, 75% to 85% of them present only once. The material sequenced was PBMCs. These receptor sequences come from a female donor in good health and CMV-seropositive. CDR3s include the opening cysteine and the closing phenylalanine or tryptophan. The order of the fields is J gene, D gene, V gene, clone size, CDR3 protein, CDR3 DNA. A D gene is named only where the DNA matches it firmly. Only part of the rows carry a size: once, few, many, or a class if the clone is expanded.

J gene: TRBJ2-5; D gene: .; V gene: TRBV19; clone size: .; CDR3 protein: CASSMTSLETQYF; CDR3 DNA: TGTGCCAGTAGTATGACTAGTCTAGAGACCCAGTACTTC
J gene: TRBJ2-3; D gene: TRBD2; V gene: TRBV19; clone size: .; CDR3 protein: CASTGLAGVGDTQYF; CDR3 DNA: TGTGCCAGTACGGGGCTAGCGGGCGTTGGAGATACGCAGTATTTT
J gene: TRBJ2-1; D gene: TRBD2; V gene: TRBV9; clone size: .; CDR3 protein: CASSTRSGGRSNEQFF; CDR3 DNA: TGTGCCAGCAGCACCCGCAGCGGGGGGCGTAGCAATGAGCAGTTCTTC
J gene: TRBJ1-3; D gene: .; V gene: TRBV7-8; clone size: .; CDR3 protein: CASSLVVSSGNTIYF; CDR3 DNA: TGTGCCAGCAGCTTAGTCGTCAGCTCTGGAAACACCATATATTTT
J gene: TRBJ2-7; D gene: TRBD1; V gene: TRBV5-6; clone size: .; CDR3 protein: CASSLVGQGREQYF; CDR3 DNA: TGTGCCAGCAGCTTGGTGGGACAGGGGAGAGAGCAGTACTTC
J gene: TRBJ1-6; D gene: .; V gene: TRBV14; clone size: .; CDR3 protein: CASNVGGSPLHF; CDR3 DNA: TGTGCCAGCAACGTGGGGGGGTCACCCCTCCACTTT
J gene: TRBJ2-7; D gene: .; V gene: TRBV13; clone size: .; CDR3 protein: CASSTSGSYEQYF; CDR3 DNA: TGTGCCAGCAGCACATCCGGGAGCTACGAGCAGTACTTC
J gene: TRBJ2-6; D gene: .; V gene: TRBV11-1; clone size: .; CDR3 protein: CASSLRQGDSSGANVLTF; CDR3 DNA: TGTGCCAGCAGCTTACGGCAGGGTGATAGCTCTGGGGCCAACGTCCTGACTTTC
J gene: TRBJ1-5; D gene: .; V gene: TRBV21-1; clone size: few; CDR3 protein: CASSEDGGDGNQPQHF; CDR3 DNA: TGTGCCAGCAGCGAAGACGGGGGGGATGGCAATCAGCCCCAGCATTTT
J gene: TRBJ2-1; D gene: .; V gene: TRBV5-6; clone size: .; CDR3 protein: CASSLWKGSLNEQFF; CDR3 DNA: TGTGCCAGCAGCTTGTGGAAGGGGTCCCTCAATGAGCAGTTCTTC
J gene: TRBJ2-7; D gene: .; V gene: TRBV6-6; clone size: few; CDR3 protein: CASSYSRGPTYEQYF; CDR3 DNA: TGTGCCAGCAGTTACTCTCGGGGTCCCACCTACGAGCAGTACTTC
J gene: TRBJ2-2; D gene: .; V gene: TRBV6-6; clone size: .; CDR3 protein: CASSYQGIGELFF; CDR3 DNA: TGTGCCAGCAGTTACCAGGGCATCGGGGAGCTGTTTTTT
J gene: TRBJ2-7; D gene: .; V gene: TRBV7-8; clone size: .; CDR3 protein: CASSFRDYLSYEQYF; CDR3 DNA: TGTGCCAGCAGCTTCCGCGACTACCTTTCCTACGAGCAGTACTTC
J gene: TRBJ2-1; D gene: TRBD1; V gene: TRBV28; clone size: .; CDR3 protein: CASSLTGGNNEQFF; CDR3 DNA: TGTGCCAGCAGTTTAACAGGGGGTAACAATGAGCAGTTCTTC
J gene: TRBJ1-4; D gene: TRBD1; V gene: TRBV4-1; clone size: .; CDR3 protein: CASSQGQGEVEKLFF; CDR3 DNA: TGCGCCAGCAGCCAGGGACAGGGGGAGGTTGAAAAACTGTTTTTT
J gene: TRBJ2-5; D gene: TRBD2; V gene: TRBV27; clone size: .; CDR3 protein: CASSLSSGVEETQYF; CDR3 DNA: TGTGCCAGCAGTTTGTCTAGCGGGGTGGAAGAGACCCAGTACTTC
J gene: TRBJ2-3; D gene: .; V gene: TRBV2; clone size: few; CDR3 protein: CASTEWETRGRFKDTQYF; CDR3 DNA: TGTGCCAGCACCGAATGGGAGACACGTGGGCGGTTTAAAGATACGCAGTATTTT
J gene: TRBJ2-1; D gene: .; V gene: TRBV4-2; clone size: medium-sized; CDR3 protein: CASSQDGGTPYNEQFF; CDR3 DNA: TGTGCCAGCAGCCAAGATGGGGGGACTCCTTACAATGAGCAGTTCTTC
J gene: TRBJ2-1; D gene: TRBD2; V gene: TRBV4-1; clone size: .; CDR3 protein: CASSQLAGGFVNEQFF; CDR3 DNA: TGCGCCAGCAGCCAATTAGCGGGAGGATTTGTAAATGAGCAGTTCTTC
J gene: TRBJ1-1; D gene: .; V gene: TRBV14; clone size: .; CDR3 protein: CASSVSENTEAFF; CDR3 DNA: TGTGCCAGCAGCGTCTCAGAGAACACTGAAGCTTTCTTT
J gene: TRBJ2-2; D gene: TRBD2; V gene: TRBV5-4; clone size: .; CDR3 protein: CASSFGRLAGGHNTGELFF; CDR3 DNA: TGTGCCAGCAGCTTTGGAAGACTAGCGGGAGGGCATAACACCGGGGAGCTGTTTTTT
J gene: TRBJ2-2; D gene: TRBD2; V gene: TRBV5-1; clone size: once; CDR3 protein: CASSMGGYTGELFF; CDR3 DNA: TGCGCCAGCAGTATGGGGGGGTACACCGGGGAGCTGTTTTTT
J gene: TRBJ1-1; D gene: TRBD1; V gene: TRBV27; clone size: few; CDR3 protein: CASSSARQGAGNTEAFF; CDR3 DNA: TGTGCCAGCAGTTCCGCGCGACAGGGGGCTGGCAACACTGAAGCTTTCTTT
J gene: TRBJ1-6; D gene: .; V gene: TRBV9; clone size: once; CDR3 protein: CASSVGSGDISPLHF; CDR3 DNA: TGTGCCAGCAGCGTAGGGTCAGGGGATATTTCACCCCTCCACTTT
J gene: TRBJ1-6; D gene: .; V gene: TRBV10-3; clone size: once; CDR3 protein: CAISETAPSSYNSPLHF; CDR3 DNA: TGTGCCATCAGTGAGACCGCCCCCAGCTCCTATAATTCACCCCTCCACTTT
J gene: TRBJ2-1; D gene: .; V gene: TRBV5-4; clone size: .; CDR3 protein: CASSLDSIASNEQFF; CDR3 DNA: TGTGCCAGCAGCTTGGATAGTATCGCAAGCAATGAGCAGTTCTTC
J gene: TRBJ2-7; D gene: .; V gene: TRBV7-2; clone size: once; CDR3 protein: CASRLDTLGAYEQYF; CDR3 DNA: TGTGCCAGCAGACTCGATACCTTGGGGGCTTACGAGCAGTACTTC
J gene: TRBJ1-2; D gene: .; V gene: TRBV10-3; clone size: .; CDR3 protein: CAISILQGHGYTF; CDR3 DNA: TGTGCCATCAGCATCCTCCAGGGTCACGGCTACACCTTC
J gene: TRBJ1-5; D gene: TRBD1; V gene: TRBV27; clone size: few; CDR3 protein: CARDSRGDRVEYQPQHF; CDR3 DNA: TGTGCCAGGGATTCCAGGGGGGACAGGGTAGAATATCAGCCCCAGCATTTT
J gene: TRBJ1-1; D gene: TRBD1; V gene: TRBV9; clone size: .; CDR3 protein: CASSPRGTGVDTEAFF; CDR3 DNA: TGTGCCAGCAGCCCGAGGGGGACAGGGGTCGACACTGAAGCTTTCTTT
J gene: TRBJ2-1; D gene: TRBD2; V gene: TRBV27; clone size: .; CDR3 protein: CASSPTSGLYNEQFF; CDR3 DNA: TGTGCCAGCAGTCCAACTAGCGGGCTCTACAATGAGCAGTTCTTC
J gene: TRBJ1-2; D gene: .; V gene: TRBV19; clone size: .; CDR3 protein: CASTSGTSANYGYTF; CDR3 DNA: TGTGCCAGTACCTCCGGGACATCTGCTAACTATGGCTACACCTTC
J gene: TRBJ2-7; D gene: .; V gene: TRBV5-6; clone size: once; CDR3 protein: CASSLVENRDSYEQYF; CDR3 DNA: TGTGCCAGCAGCTTGGTGGAAAACAGGGATTCCTACGAGCAGTACTTC
J gene: TRBJ1-4; D gene: TRBD1; V gene: TRBV27; clone size: .; CDR3 protein: CASSFVAGQPNEKLFF; CDR3 DNA: TGTGCCAGCAGTTTCGTAGCGGGACAGCCCAATGAAAAACTGTTTTTT
J gene: TRBJ2-1; D gene: .; V gene: TRBV7-6; clone size: few; CDR3 protein: CASSSLAPKAYNEQFF; CDR3 DNA: TGTGCCAGCAGCTCCCTAGCCCCCAAGGCCTACAATGAGCAGTTCTTC
J gene: TRBJ1-1; D gene: TRBD1; V gene: TRBV5-1; clone size: .; CDR3 protein: CASLGQGGTEAFF; CDR3 DNA: TGCGCCAGCCTTGGACAGGGAGGTACTGAAGCTTTCTTT
J gene: TRBJ1-5; D gene: TRBD1; V gene: TRBV19; clone size: .; CDR3 protein: CASSIQDRMSQPQHF; CDR3 DNA: TGTGCCAGTAGTATTCAGGACAGGATGTCTCAGCCCCAGCATTTT
J gene: TRBJ2-7; D gene: TRBD1; V gene: TRBV14; clone size: .; CDR3 protein: CASSPLSGQGGEQYF; CDR3 DNA: TGTGCCAGCAGCCCACTCTCGGGACAGGGTGGCGAGCAGTACTTC
J gene: TRBJ2-3; D gene: .; V gene: TRBV29-1; clone size: .; CDR3 protein: CSVAGPDTQYF; CDR3 DNA: TGCAGCGTCGCAGGGCCAGATACGCAGTATTTT
J gene: TRBJ2-5; D gene: TRBD2; V gene: TRBV5-4; clone size: once; CDR3 protein: CASSTGTSGALTQYF; CDR3 DNA: TGTGCCAGCAGCACAGGGACTAGCGGTGCTCTGACCCAGTACTTC
J gene: TRBJ2-1; D gene: .; V gene: TRBV5-6; clone size: .; CDR3 protein: CASSLYPPFVASNEQFF; CDR3 DNA: TGTGCCAGCAGCTTGTATCCCCCCTTTGTAGCTTCCAATGAGCAGTTCTTC
J gene: TRBJ2-3; D gene: .; V gene: TRBV18; clone size: .; CDR3 protein: CATKRGGEDTQYF; CDR3 DNA: TGTGCCACGAAAAGGGGGGGAGAAGATACGCAGTATTTT
J gene: TRBJ2-1; D gene: .; V gene: TRBV11-3; clone size: .; CDR3 protein: CASSLDPNSNEQFF; CDR3 DNA: TGTGCCAGCAGCTTAGACCCAAACAGCAATGAGCAGTTCTTC
J gene: TRBJ2-1; D gene: TRBD2; V gene: TRBV7-9; clone size: .; CDR3 protein: CATTVVASGTNEQFF; CDR3 DNA: TGTGCCACGACTGTGGTGGCTAGCGGAACCAATGAGCAGTTCTTC
J gene: TRBJ2-3; D gene: TRBD2; V gene: TRBV30; clone size: .; CDR3 protein: CAWIPGTSWIGTDTQYF; CDR3 DNA: TGTGCCTGGATACCCGGGACTAGTTGGATCGGCACAGATACGCAGTATTTT
J gene: TRBJ2-1; D gene: TRBD1; V gene: TRBV29-1; clone size: few; CDR3 protein: CSVVTGVPHNEQFF; CDR3 DNA: TGCAGCGTTGTGACAGGGGTGCCGCACAATGAGCAGTTCTTC
J gene: TRBJ2-7; D gene: .; V gene: TRBV18; clone size: .; CDR3 protein: CASSPPSGYSYEQYF; CDR3 DNA: TGTGCCAGCTCACCACCCAGCGGCTACTCCTACGAGCAGTACTTC
J gene: TRBJ2-5; D gene: .; V gene: TRBV7-2; clone size: .; CDR3 protein: CASSARGTQYF; CDR3 DNA: TGTGCCAGCAGCGCCCGGGGGACCCAGTACTTC
J gene: TRBJ2-2; D gene: .; V gene: TRBV21-1; clone size: few; CDR3 protein: CASSKGAGNTGELFF; CDR3 DNA: TGTGCCAGCAGCAAAGGGGCAGGGAACACCGGGGAGCTGTTTTTT
J gene: TRBJ1-2; D gene: .; V gene: TRBV7-2; clone size: few; CDR3 protein: CASSLGPGSDGYTF; CDR3 DNA: TGTGCCAGCAGCTTAGGTCCGGGGTCAGATGGCTACACCTTC